This TCR beta chain was captured in a study of blood T cell repertoires in COVID-19. Across the study: Both acute and convalescent COVID-19 samples were obtained from the United States, Italy and Spain. The analysed material was cDNA or gDNA that came from T cells, B-cell-depleted T cells, or PBMCs.

Study processing details: The assay estimated nucleated cells by amplifying reference gene primers. The method was immunoSEQ multiplex PCR; TCRdb's version includes in-frame clones alone and lacks a portion of them. The DNA was the basis for D and trimming; V, J and clone size are from that table. This sample has about 150,000 clones, with more than 70% found just once. V was shortened by 5 bases and J by 6 bases, with 4 bases between the two germline ends. CDR3 length: 11 amino acids. Germline loops: CDR1 MNHEY, CDR2 SVGAGI. This chain joins TRBV6-5 and TRBJ2-2; D unclear. The sample comprised peripheral blood. This clonotype was obtained from a man between 60 and 75 years old with acute or convalescent COVID-19. CDR3 coding DNA: TGTGCCAGCAGTCTAGCCGGGGAGCTGTTTTTT. This sequence encodes CASSLAGELFF.